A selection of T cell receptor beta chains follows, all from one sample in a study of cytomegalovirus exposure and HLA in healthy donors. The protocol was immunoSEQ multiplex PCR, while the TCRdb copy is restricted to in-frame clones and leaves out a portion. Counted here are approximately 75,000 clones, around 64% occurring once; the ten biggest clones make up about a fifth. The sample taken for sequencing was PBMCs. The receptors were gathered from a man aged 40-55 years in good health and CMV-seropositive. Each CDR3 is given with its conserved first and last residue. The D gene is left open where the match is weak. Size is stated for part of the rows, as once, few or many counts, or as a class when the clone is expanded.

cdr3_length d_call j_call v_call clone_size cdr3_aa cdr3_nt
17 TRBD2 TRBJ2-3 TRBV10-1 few CASRYGLAGGPTDTQYF TGCGCCAGCAGATACGGACTAGCGGGGGGCCCCACAGATACGCAGTATTTT
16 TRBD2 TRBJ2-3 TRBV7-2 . CASSLTSGLSTDTQYF TGTGCCAGCAGCTTAACTAGCGGACTTAGCACAGATACGCAGTATTTT
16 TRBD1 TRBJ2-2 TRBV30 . CAWNPPGTGRIGELFF TGTGCCTGGAATCCCCCCGGGACAGGGAGGATCGGGGAGCTGTTTTTT
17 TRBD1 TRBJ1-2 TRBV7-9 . CASSLAGTGASIYGYTF TGTGCCAGCAGCTTAGCTGGGACAGGGGCTTCCATCTATGGCTACACCTTC
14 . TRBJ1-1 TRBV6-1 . CASRRGQLNTEAFF TGTGCCAGCAGAAGAGGACAGTTGAACACTGAAGCTTTCTTT
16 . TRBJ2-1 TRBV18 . CASSVMPRGSYNEQFF TGTGCCAGCTCAGTTATGCCCCGCGGGTCCTACAATGAGCAGTTCTTC
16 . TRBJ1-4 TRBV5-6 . CASSLIGVSTNEKLFF TGTGCCAGCAGCTTAATCGGAGTCAGCACTAATGAAAAACTGTTTTTT
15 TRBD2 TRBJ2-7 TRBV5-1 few CASTPGNGGNDEQYF TGCGCCAGCACCCCCGGCAACGGGGGGAACGACGAGCAGTACTTC
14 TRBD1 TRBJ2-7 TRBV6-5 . CASRKGQGLYEQYF TGTGCCAGCAGGAAAGGACAGGGATTATACGAGCAGTACTTC
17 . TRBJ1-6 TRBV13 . CASSSRRGAGIISPLHF TGTGCCAGCAGTTCCCGTCGGGGGGCCGGGATAATTTCACCCCTCCACTTT
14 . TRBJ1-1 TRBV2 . CASKRDGRNTEAFF TGTGCCAGCAAAAGGGACGGGAGGAACACTGAAGCTTTCTTT
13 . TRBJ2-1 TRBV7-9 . CASSLARSNEQFF TGTGCCAGCAGCTTAGCGAGATCCAATGAGCAGTTCTTC
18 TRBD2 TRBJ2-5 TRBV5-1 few CASSPQTPLAGGPETQYF TGCGCCAGCAGCCCCCAGACCCCCCTAGCGGGGGGCCCTGAGACCCAGTACTTC
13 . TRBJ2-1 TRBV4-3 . CASSPGKLGEQFF TGCGCCAGCAGCCCAGGGAAGCTGGGGGAGCAGTTCTTC
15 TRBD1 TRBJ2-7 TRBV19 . CASSRAGQGYYEQYF TGTGCCAGTAGTCGAGCGGGACAGGGCTACTACGAGCAGTACTTC
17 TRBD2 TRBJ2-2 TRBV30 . CAEDLGLAVPNTGELFF TGTGCAGAGGATCTGGGACTAGCGGTACCGAACACCGGGGAGCTGTTTTTT
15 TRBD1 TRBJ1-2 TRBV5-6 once CASSQITGGPYGYTF TGTGCCAGCAGCCAAATAACAGGGGGCCCTTATGGCTACACCTTC
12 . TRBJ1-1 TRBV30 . CAWSPLGGKAFF TGTGCCTGGAGTCCCCTGGGGGGGAAAGCTTTCTTT
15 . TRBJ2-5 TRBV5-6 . CASSLMGHQQETQYF TGTGCCAGCAGCTTGATGGGGCACCAACAAGAGACCCAGTACTTC
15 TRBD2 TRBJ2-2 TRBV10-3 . CAISEGGGGTGELFF TGTGCCATCAGCGAGGGCGGGGGAGGCACCGGGGAGCTGTTTTTT
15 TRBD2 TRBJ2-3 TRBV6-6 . CASSRTSGGGDTQYF TGTGCCAGCAGTCGGACTAGCGGGGGCGGAGATACGCAGTATTTT
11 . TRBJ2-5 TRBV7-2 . CASEEGETQYF TGTGCCAGCGAGGAGGGAGAGACCCAGTACTTC
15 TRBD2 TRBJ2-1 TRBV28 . CASSGWGRGALEQFF TGTGCCAGCAGTGGGTGGGGGCGGGGGGCCCTAGAGCAGTTCTTC
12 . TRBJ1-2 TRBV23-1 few CASSQSWPGYTF TGCGCCAGCAGTCAATCATGGCCCGGCTACACCTTC
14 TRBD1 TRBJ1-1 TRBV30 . CARRGQNMNTEAFF TGTGCCCGGAGGGGACAGAACATGAACACTGAAGCTTTCTTT
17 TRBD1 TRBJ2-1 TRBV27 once CASSFHTGALIDNEQFF TGTGCCAGCAGTTTCCACACAGGGGCACTAATCGACAATGAGCAGTTCTTC
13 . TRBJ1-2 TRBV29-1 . CSVVLSGAHGYTF TGCAGCGTCGTACTTTCAGGGGCTCATGGCTACACCTTC
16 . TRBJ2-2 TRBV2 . CASKNGPPQGTGELFF TGTGCCAGTAAAAACGGGCCCCCCCAGGGGACCGGGGAGCTGTTTTTT
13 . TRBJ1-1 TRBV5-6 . CASSLRQSLEAFF TGTGCCAGCAGCTTAAGACAGTCCCTTGAAGCTTTCTTT
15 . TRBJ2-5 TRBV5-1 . CASSFTSGSQETQYF TGCGCCAGCAGCTTCACCTCCGGTTCCCAAGAGACCCAGTACTTC